This T cell receptor beta chain was identified during a study of T-cell memory formation after mild COVID-19. Study results and limitations: Detection of some responders pre-infection suggested pre-existing cross-reactive memory T cells participated. Clones that contracted from day 15 to 85 were balanced CD4/CD8, while later expanders leaned CD4+. The SARS-CoV-2 specificity of second-wave clones reaching peak at day 37 remained unverified.

As for this clonotype: Its antigen is as yet unknown.

TCRdb reanalysed the 5' RACE reads using MiXCR and keeps one entry per CDR3 protein. The profile covers under 450,000 distinct CDR3 sequences, with roughly an eighth appearing a single time and around a fifth taken by the ten largest. Trimming took 4 bases from V and 1 from J; bases not matched to a gene: 1. The CDR3 has 14 amino acids. CDR1 is SGHTA and CDR2 is FQGNSA in the germline V gene. What was sequenced was PBMCs or a T cell subset sorted from them (not recorded which). This sequence joins TRBV7-2 and TRBJ2-5; 9 bases map to TRBD1. This clonotype was obtained from a man aged 18-30 years who had mild COVID-19 (a few samples of this study predate the infection). Cell type and time point are not known. Written as DNA, the CDR3 is TGTGCCAGCAGCTGGGACAGGGCCCAAGAGACCCAGTACTTC. Protein sequence: CASSWDRAQETQYF.